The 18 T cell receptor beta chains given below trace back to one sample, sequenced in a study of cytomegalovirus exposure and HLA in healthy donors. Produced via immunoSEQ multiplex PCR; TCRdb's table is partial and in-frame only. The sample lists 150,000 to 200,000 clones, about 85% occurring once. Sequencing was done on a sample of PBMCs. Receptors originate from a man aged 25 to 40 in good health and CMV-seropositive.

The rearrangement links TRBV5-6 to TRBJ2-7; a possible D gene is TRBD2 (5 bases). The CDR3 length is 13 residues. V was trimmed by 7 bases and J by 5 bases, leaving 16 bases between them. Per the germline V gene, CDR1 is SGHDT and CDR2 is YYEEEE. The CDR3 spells CASSFGVKNEQYF. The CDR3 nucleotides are TGTGCCAGCTCCTTCGGGGTGAAGAACGAGCAGTACTTC.

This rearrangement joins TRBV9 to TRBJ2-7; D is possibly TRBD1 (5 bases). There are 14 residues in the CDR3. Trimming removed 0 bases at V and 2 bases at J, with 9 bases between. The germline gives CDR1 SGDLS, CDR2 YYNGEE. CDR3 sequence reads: CASSVGPGPYEQYF. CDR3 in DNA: TGTGCCAGCAGCGTAGGTCCAGGGCCCTACGAGCAGTACTTC.

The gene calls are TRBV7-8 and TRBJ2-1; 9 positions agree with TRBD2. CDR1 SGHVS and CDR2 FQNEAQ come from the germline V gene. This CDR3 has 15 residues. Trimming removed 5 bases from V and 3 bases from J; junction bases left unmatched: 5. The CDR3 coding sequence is TGTGCCAGCAGCCTAACAGCGGGGGGCTACAATGAGCAGTTCTTC. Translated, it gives CASSLTAGGYNEQFF. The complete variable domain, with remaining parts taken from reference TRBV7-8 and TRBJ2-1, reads GAGVSQSPRYKVAKRGQDVALRCDPISGHVSLFWYQQALGQGPEFLTYFQNEAQLDKSGLPSDRFFAERPEGSVSTLKIQRTQQEDSAVYLCASSLTAGGYNEQFFGPGTRLTVL.

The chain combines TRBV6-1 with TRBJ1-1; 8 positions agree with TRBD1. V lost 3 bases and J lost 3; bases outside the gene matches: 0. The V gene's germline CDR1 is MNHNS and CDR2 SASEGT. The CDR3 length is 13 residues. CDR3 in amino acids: CASSDRGHTEAFF. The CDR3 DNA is TGTGCCAGCAGTGACAGGGGGCACACTGAAGCTTTCTTT.

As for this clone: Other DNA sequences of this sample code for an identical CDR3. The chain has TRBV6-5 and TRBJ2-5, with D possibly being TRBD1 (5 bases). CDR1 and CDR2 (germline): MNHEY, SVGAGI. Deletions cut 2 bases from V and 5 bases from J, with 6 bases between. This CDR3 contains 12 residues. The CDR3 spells CASSYRGETQYF. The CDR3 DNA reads TGTGCCAGCAGTTACAGGGGTGAGACCCAGTACTTC.

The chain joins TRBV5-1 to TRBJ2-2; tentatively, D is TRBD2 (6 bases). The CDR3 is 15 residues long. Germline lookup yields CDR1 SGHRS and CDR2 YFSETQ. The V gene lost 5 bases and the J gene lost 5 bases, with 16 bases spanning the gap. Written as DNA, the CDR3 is TGCGCCAGCAGAAAAGGGGAGGTGGTGACCGGGGAGCTGTTTTTT. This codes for CASRKGEVVTGELFF.

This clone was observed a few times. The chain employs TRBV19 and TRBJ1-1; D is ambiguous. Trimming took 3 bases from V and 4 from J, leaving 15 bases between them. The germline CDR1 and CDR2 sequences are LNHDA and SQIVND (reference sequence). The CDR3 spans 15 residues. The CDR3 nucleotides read TGTGCCAGTAGTATGGGTGGGAGTATGAGCACTGAAGCTTTCTTT. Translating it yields CASSMGGSMSTEAFF.

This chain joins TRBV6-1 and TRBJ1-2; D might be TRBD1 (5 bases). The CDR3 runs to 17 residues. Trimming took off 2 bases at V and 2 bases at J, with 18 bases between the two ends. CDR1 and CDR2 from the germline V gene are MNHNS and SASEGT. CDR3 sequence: CASSELGGEAVNYGYTF. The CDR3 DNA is TGTGCCAGCAGTGAACTGGGGGGGGAAGCGGTAAACTATGGCTACACCTTC.

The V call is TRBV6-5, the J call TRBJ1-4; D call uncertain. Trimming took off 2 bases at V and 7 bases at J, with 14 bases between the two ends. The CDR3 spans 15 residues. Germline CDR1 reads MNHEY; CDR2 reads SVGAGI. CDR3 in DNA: TGTGCCAGCAGTTACAATGGGCCCGGTAGTGAAAAACTGTTTTTT. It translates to CASSYNGPGSEKLFF.

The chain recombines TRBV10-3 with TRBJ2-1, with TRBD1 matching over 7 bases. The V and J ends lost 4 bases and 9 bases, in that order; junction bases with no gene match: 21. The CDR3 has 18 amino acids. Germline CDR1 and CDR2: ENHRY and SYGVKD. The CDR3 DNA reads TGTGCCATCAGTGTCCCCGACAGGGTAAAAGTTAGTCACGGTGAGCAGTTCTTC. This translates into CAISVPDRVKVSHGEQFF.

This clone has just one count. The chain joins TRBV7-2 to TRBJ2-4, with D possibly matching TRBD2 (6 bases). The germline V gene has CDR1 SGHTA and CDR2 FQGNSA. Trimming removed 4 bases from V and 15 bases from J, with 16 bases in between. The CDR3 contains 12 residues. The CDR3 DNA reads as TGTGCCAGCAGCTCGCCGGGACTCGTCCGGTACTTC. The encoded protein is CASSSPGLVRYF. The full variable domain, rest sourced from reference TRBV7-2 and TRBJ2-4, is GAGVSQSPSNKVTEKGKDVELRCDPISGHTALYWYRQSLGQGLEFLIYFQGNSAPDKSGLPSDRFSAERTGGSVSTLTIQRTQQEDSAVYLCASSSPGLVRYFGAGTRLSVL.

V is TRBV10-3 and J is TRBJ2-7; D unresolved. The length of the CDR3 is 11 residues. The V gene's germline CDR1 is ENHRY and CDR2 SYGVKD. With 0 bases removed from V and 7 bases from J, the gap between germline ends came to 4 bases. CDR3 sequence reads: CAISESEEQYF. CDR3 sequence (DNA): TGTGCCATCAGTGAGTCGGAGGAGCAGTACTTC.

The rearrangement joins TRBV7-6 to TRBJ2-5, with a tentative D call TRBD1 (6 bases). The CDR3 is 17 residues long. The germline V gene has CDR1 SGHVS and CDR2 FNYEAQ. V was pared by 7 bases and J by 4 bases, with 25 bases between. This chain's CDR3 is CASTPRKTDARGETQYF. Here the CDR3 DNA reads TGTGCCAGCACCCCGAGAAAAACGGACGCCAGGGGAGAGACCCAGTACTTC. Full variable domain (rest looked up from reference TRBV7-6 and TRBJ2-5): GAGVSQSPRYKVTKRGQDVALRCDPISGHVSLYWYRQALGQGPEFLTYFNYEAQQDKSGLPNDRFSAERPEGSISTLTIQRTEQRDSAMYRCASTPRKTDARGETQYFGPGTRLLVL.

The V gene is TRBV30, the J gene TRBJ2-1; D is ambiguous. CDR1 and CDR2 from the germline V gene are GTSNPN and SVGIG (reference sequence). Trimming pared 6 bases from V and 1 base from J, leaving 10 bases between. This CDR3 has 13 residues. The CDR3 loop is CACPLASYNEQFF. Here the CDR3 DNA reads TGTGCCTGTCCCCTGGCATCCTACAATGAGCAGTTCTTC.

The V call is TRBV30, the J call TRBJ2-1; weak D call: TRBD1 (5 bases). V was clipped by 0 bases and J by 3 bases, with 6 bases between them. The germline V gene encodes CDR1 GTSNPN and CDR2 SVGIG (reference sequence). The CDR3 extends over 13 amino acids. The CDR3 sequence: CAWSVTDYNEQFF. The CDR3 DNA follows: TGTGCCTGGAGTGTGACAGACTACAATGAGCAGTTCTTC. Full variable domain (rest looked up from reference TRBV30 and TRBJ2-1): SQTIHQWPATLVQPVGSPLSLECTVEGTSNPNLYWYRQAAGRGLQLLFYSVGIGQISSEVPQNLSASRPQDRQFILSSKKLLLSDSGFYLCAWSVTDYNEQFFGPGTRLTVL.

The CDR3 bases are TGTGCCACCCGGGAACCGGGAGTCTTGTATGAGCAGTTCTTC. It encodes CATREPGVLYEQFF. The J gene is TRBJ2-1, the V gene TRBV2, with D possibly being TRBD2 (6 bases). The CDR3 totals 14 residues. V was shortened by 10 bases and J by 8 bases, with 21 bases between the two germline ends. Germline CDR1 SNHLY, CDR2 FYNNEI.

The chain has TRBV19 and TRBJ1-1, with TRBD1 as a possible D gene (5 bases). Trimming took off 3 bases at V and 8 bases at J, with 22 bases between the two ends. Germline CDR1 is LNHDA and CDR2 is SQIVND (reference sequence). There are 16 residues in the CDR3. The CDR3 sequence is CASSIWGFRAEKEAFF. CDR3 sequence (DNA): TGTGCCAGTAGTATTTGGGGATTCAGGGCGGAAAAAGAAGCTTTCTTT.

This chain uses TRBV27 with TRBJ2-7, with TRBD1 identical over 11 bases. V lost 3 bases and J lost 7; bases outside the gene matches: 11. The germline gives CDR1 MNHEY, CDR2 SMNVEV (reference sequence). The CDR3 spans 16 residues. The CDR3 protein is CASSLDGWTGGREQYF. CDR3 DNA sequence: TGTGCCAGCAGTTTGGATGGGTGGACAGGGGGCAGGGAGCAGTACTTC.